The rows below give T cell receptor beta chains drawn from one sample of a study of Graves' ophthalmopathy and Graves' hyperthyroidism. MiXCR, applied by TCRdb to the multiplex PCR reads, yields one record per CDR3 protein. This table holds hundreds of thousands of distinct CDR3 sequences, 35% to 50% found once. The sequenced material came from peripheral blood. The receptor source for this set is an adult man with Graves' ophthalmopathy. Both conserved end residues are part of each CDR3. The D gene is left open where the match is weak. The size of a clone is reported for some rows only, either as once, few or many, or as a class for expanded clones.

clone size	D gene	J gene	V gene	CDR3 DNA	CDR3 protein
-	-	TRBJ2-5	TRBV19	TGTGCCAGTAGTATATACCCTCCCAGGGCAGACCAAGAGACCCAGTACTTC	CASSIYPPRADQETQYF
-	TRBD1	TRBJ2-7	TRBV29-1	TGCAGCGTTGGCGGACAGGGGCTGGGCTACGAGCAGTACTTC	CSVGGQGLGYEQYF
-	-	TRBJ1-4	TRBV12-3/TRBV12-4	TGTGCCAGCAGTTTTTCCGGGGCAGCCCTCAATGAAAAACTGTTTTTT	CASSFSGAALNEKLFF
few	-	TRBJ2-7	TRBV5-1	TGCGCCAGCAGCCCATGGCCTCGGGGCTCCGAGCAGTACTTC	CASSPWPRGSEQYF
-	TRBD1	TRBJ1-2	TRBV10-3	TGTGCCATCAGTGATACCGGGACAGTCGGCTATGGCTACACCTTC	CAISDTGTVGYGYTF
few	-	TRBJ1-1	TRBV4-1	TGCGCCAGCAGCCAAGTGAGCGGCGACTTGGAAGCTTTCTTT	CASSQVSGDLEAFF
once	-	TRBJ2-7	TRBV29-1	TGCAGCGTGGAGGATACAGCCTCCTACGAGCAGTACTTC	CSVEDTASYEQYF
many	TRBD1	TRBJ2-6	TRBV2	TGTGCCAGCAGTGAACGGGGACAGTTCTCTGGGGCCAACGTCCTGACTTTC	CASSERGQFSGANVLTF
few	-	TRBJ1-1	TRBV9	TGTGCCAGCAGCGTAGCTGCACAATTGAACACTGAAGCTTTCTTT	CASSVAAQLNTEAFF
few	-	TRBJ1-5	TRBV30	TGTGCCTGGAGTGTACAAGATCAGCCCCAGCATTTT	CAWSVQDQPQHF
few	TRBD1	TRBJ1-1	TRBV19	TGTGCCAGTAGTACCTGGGACAGGGGAGACACTGAAGCTTTCTTT	CASSTWDRGDTEAFF
many	-	TRBJ2-7	TRBV29-1	TGCAGCGCCACGACTCCTATTGGGTACGAGCAGTACTTC	CSATTPIGYEQYF
many	-	TRBJ1-1	TRBV7-9	TGTGCCAGCAGCTTTGGGGGGAGCCGAACTGAAGCTTTCTTT	CASSFGGSRTEAFF
many	-	TRBJ1-2	TRBV7-9	TGTGCCAGCAGCTTGGCTGGGGCGGATGGCTACACCTTC	CASSLAGADGYTF
-	-	TRBJ1-4	TRBV7-9	TGTGCCAGCAGCTTTTGGGGGGAAAAACTGTTTTTT	CASSFWGEKLFF
-	-	TRBJ1-1	TRBV10-3	TGTGCCATCTTGGGGGTCGGTGAAGCTTTCTTT	CAILGVGEAFF
-	-	TRBJ2-2	TRBV13	TGTGCCAGCAGCTCGAACATGAACACCGGGGAGCTGTTTTTT	CASSSNMNTGELFF
few	TRBD2	TRBJ2-5	TRBV2	TGTGCCAGCAGTGACGGGGCGGGAGTCCAAGAGACCCAGTACTTC	CASSDGAGVQETQYF
many	-	TRBJ1-2	TRBV19	TGTGCCAGTAGTATTTCGTCCGAAGTAACGGTAGGCTACACCTTC	CASSISSEVTVGYTF
-	-	TRBJ2-3	TRBV5-1	TGCGCCAGCAGCTTGTTACAGGGTCGCACAGATACGCAGTATTTT	CASSLLQGRTDTQYF
many	TRBD1	TRBJ1-1	TRBV29-1	TGCAGCGTTGAAGATCGGAGGGACAGAAGTGAAGCTTTCTTT	CSVEDRRDRSEAFF
many	-	TRBJ1-6	TRBV6-5	TGTGCCAGCAGTTACTCTATGTCACCCCTCCACTTT	CASSYSMSPLHF
-	TRBD2	TRBJ2-2	TRBV6-6	TGTGCCAGCAGAAGGACTAGCGGGAGGCTAGGGAACACCGGGGAGCTGTACTTC	CASRRTSGRLGNTGELYF
-	TRBD1	TRBJ1-6	TRBV7-1	TGTGCCAGCAGCTCTACGACAGGGCCTAATTCACCCCTCCACTTT	CASSSTTGPNSPLHF
few	-	TRBJ1-5	TRBV12-3/TRBV12-4	TGTGCCAGCACCGTTAGCAATCAGCCCCAGCATTTT	CASTVSNQPQHF
-	-	TRBJ1-5	TRBV24-1	TGTGCCACCAGTGCCACTGACAGTCCTGATCAGCCCCAGCATTTT	CATSATDSPDQPQHF
-	-	TRBJ2-7	TRBV7-2	TGTGCCAGCAGCTTAGCTTCCAAACAGGGTCTGGGGTCCTACGAGCAGTACTTC	CASSLASKQGLGSYEQYF
-	TRBD1	TRBJ2-5	TRBV2	TGTGCCAGCAGCTCTCGGCCACAGGGGAGATTTGAGATCCAGTACTTC	CASSSRPQGRFEIQYF
many	-	TRBJ2-7	TRBV12-3/TRBV12-4	TGTGCCAGCAGCCGCGACGGGGCCTACGAGCAGTACTTC	CASSRDGAYEQYF
few	-	TRBJ1-4	TRBV6-5	TGTGCCAGCAGTGCACAGGAGAGTAATGAAAAACTGTTTTTT	CASSAQESNEKLFF
-	-	TRBJ1-5	TRBV25-1	TGTGCCAGCACCAAACAAGGCAGATCCAATCAGCCCCAGCATTTT	CASTKQGRSNQPQHF
-	TRBD1	TRBJ1-1	TRBV7-9	TGTGCCAGCAGCACCGACAGGGGGGCTAGGGCTTTCTTT	CASSTDRGARAFF
many	TRBD1	TRBJ1-1	TRBV9	TGTGCCAGCAGCGTCCGGGACAGGGTGCCCCCTGAAGCTTTCTTT	CASSVRDRVPPEAFF
-	TRBD1	TRBJ2-5	TRBV20-1	TGCAGTGCTAACTCGGACAGGGGGCGTAAAGAGACCCAGTACTTC	CSANSDRGRKETQYF
few	-	TRBJ2-7	TRBV4-3	TGCGCCAGCAGCAGGGGTCCGGGCTCCTACGAGCAGTACTTC	CASSRGPGSYEQYF
many	-	TRBJ1-3	TRBV7-9	TGTGCCAGCAGCTTAGCTACCGGAAACACCATATATTTT	CASSLATGNTIYF
-	-	TRBJ1-5	TRBV24-1	TGTGCCAGCAGTGGGCTGATCAATCAGTCCCAGCATTTT	CASSGLINQSQHF
-	TRBD2	TRBJ2-2	TRBV29-1	TGCAGCGCCCACGGGACTAGCGGGGGGATCAACACCGGGGAGCTGTTTTTT	CSAHGTSGGINTGELFF
-	-	TRBJ2-5	TRBV10-3	TGTGCCAGTATGCCTCTGGGGTGGGAGACCCAATACTTC	CASMPLGWETQYF
many	TRBD1	TRBJ2-7	TRBV2	TGTGCCAGCAGCCGACAGGGCTACGAGCAGTACTTC	CASSRQGYEQYF
many	-	TRBJ1-4	TRBV10-3	TGTGCCATCAGTGGAAGGGGGGAGCCGTATGAAAAACTGTTTTTT	CAISGRGEPYEKLFF
-	TRBD2	TRBJ2-7	TRBV7-6	TGTGCCAGCAGCGTAGGGGGTGGGACTAGCGTCTACGAGCAGTACTTC	CASSVGGGTSVYEQYF
-	TRBD1	TRBJ2-5	TRBV25-1	TGTGCCAGCAGTACCATAGGACAGGGGGTTGTGGAGACCCAGTACTTC	CASSTIGQGVVETQYF
-	-	TRBJ1-5	TRBV30	TGTGCCTGGAGTGTACCGGCCCCAAATAATCAGCCCCAGCATTTT	CAWSVPAPNNQPQHF
-	-	TRBJ2-2	TRBV25-1	TGCGCCAGCAGCCAACAGGGATTGGCCGGGGAGCTGTTTTTT	CASSQQGLAGELFF
-	TRBD1	TRBJ1-6	TRBV29-1	TGCAGCCACCGGACAGGGGGCTTTCCGGGGGCCGGACCCCTCCACTTT	CSHRTGGFPGAGPLHF
many	-	TRBJ1-1	TRBV29-1	TGCAGCGTTGTAATTGTAGGCGCGAACACTGAAGCTTTCTTT	CSVVIVGANTEAFF
-	TRBD1	TRBJ1-5	TRBV24-1	TGTGCCAGTCACGACAGGGGCAATCAGCCCCAGCATTTT	CASHDRGNQPQHF
few	TRBD1	TRBJ2-7	TRBV4-1	TGCGCCAGCAGCGCAGAAGGGGGCTACGGCTACGAGCAGTACTTC	CASSAEGGYGYEQYF
-	TRBD1	TRBJ1-4	TRBV7-8	TGTGCCAGCAGCTTAGCGACGAAGACAGGGGGTAATGAAAAACTGTTTTTT	CASSLATKTGGNEKLFF
-	-	TRBJ1-6	TRBV20-1	TGCAGTGCTAGCCGGGTGGTAGGGTCACCCCTCCACTTT	CSASRVVGSPLHF
-	TRBD1	TRBJ2-5	TRBV29-1	TGCAGTTCTGACGGGACAGGGGGCACAAAGACCCAGTACTTC	CSSDGTGGTKTQYF
-	-	TRBJ2-5	TRBV28	TGTGCCAGCAGTTTACGGCAGACGGAGACCCAGTACTTC	CASSLRQTETQYF
many	-	TRBJ1-5	TRBV20-1	TGCAGTGCTGCAATAACGCAGGGCAATCAGCCCCAGCATTTT	CSAAITQGNQPQHF